This T cell receptor (beta chain) derives from a study of cytomegalovirus exposure and HLA in healthy donors. Findings and limits, study-wide: TCR beta sequences reportedly predicted most subjects' HLA-A and HLA-B alleles accurately. As a later analysis showed, several of the most significant clusters appeared to be linked to common viral pathogens. A list of about 180 TCR beta chains associated with cytomegalovirus was given.

Losses at the gene ends were 3 bases for V and 1 base for J; bases not matched to a gene: 5. Germline CDR1 and CDR2: SGHKS and YYEKEE (reference sequence). CDR3 length: 15 amino acids. About this clone: Its specificity is unknown.

Researchers ran the PCR with 60 Vbeta and 13 Jbeta primers. Here immunoSEQ multiplex PCR was the method, and the copy in TCRdb shows in-frame clones only, minus some. The top ten clones hold around 1.9% of a sample with around 190,000 clones, around 78% of them seen once. The chain links TRBV5-5 to TRBJ2-5; 8 bases map to TRBD2. Material: PBMCs. The sequence was collected from a man aged 25-45 years in good health and CMV-seronegative. The CDR3 region is CASSWGGTSQETQYF. The DNA of the CDR3 is TGTGCCAGCAGCTGGGGCGGGACTAGCCAAGAGACCCAGTACTTC.